This TCR beta chain was documented in a study of a mutant IDH1 vaccine in newly diagnosed glioma. Study summary: Patients began vaccination 4-6 weeks after radiotherapy alone, or with temozolomide cycles. Treated patients comprised approximately 60% males and about 38% females, mean age around 40 years.

This clone showed up just a few times. Antigen: not known. Time point specified: week 47, end of study. Doses of 300 ug of mutant IDH1 20-mer peptide were given with topical imiquimod. Patients had eight vaccinations, in weeks 1, 3, 5, 7, 11, 15, 19 and 23. The data were produced by immunoSEQ multiplex PCR, yet TCRdb's version contains in-frame clones alone and is incomplete. The sample has tens of thousands of clones, 82% seen once. V gave up 5 bases and J gave up 3 bases, with 20 bases separating them. The CDR3 totals 16 residues. The germline CDR1 and CDR2 sequences are MDHEN and SYDVKM. Notes on the study in general: Induction of immune responses by the vaccine occurred in about 95% of patients.

The receptor was derived from a man between 35 and 55 years old with glioma. Some clones in this sample may be carry-over from other donors' samples. The V and J genes are TRBV28 and TRBJ2-7; D is perhaps TRBD1 (6 bases). The input for sequencing was PBMCs, taken from a glioma patient whose treatment included an IDH1 peptide vaccine. In nucleotides, the CDR3 is TGTGCCAGCAGTCAGCTAAGGGGACAAGGACTCTACGAGCAGTACTTC. Translation gives CASSQLRGQGLYEQYF.